This record covers a single T cell receptor beta chain. Antigen specificity is unknown. CDR1 and CDR2 from the germline V gene are MNHNY and SVGAGI (reference sequence). The CDR3 contains 17 residues. The V gene lost 8 bases and the J gene lost 4 bases, with 26 bases spanning the gap. MiXCR was run by TCRdb on the reads, yielding one entry per CDR3 protein. The data contain approximately 500,000 distinct CDR3 sequences, roughly 34% of them singletons. This sample is drawn from a study of T cell repertoires in cytomegalovirus infection. Study as a whole: Carrying CMV and the relevant HLA type showed in public TCR beta signatures. Study conclusions and caveats: The study found HLA-C-restricted CMV-specific TCR beta clonotypes dominating the ex vivo response.

This chain links TRBV6-6 with TRBJ1-1; D possibly corresponds to TRBD1 (6 bases). The sequencing used cultured PBMCs, collected from culture after CMV antigen stimulation. This clonotype originated in a human donor in good health (CMV status not recorded). Some clones in this sample may be carry-over from other donors' samples. This CDR3 reads CASCHSSWGGPSTEAFF. DNA of the CDR3: TGTGCCAGCTGCCACTCTTCGTGGGGGGGGCCTAGCACTGAAGCTTTCTTT.